This is a list of T cell receptor beta chains from one sample in a study of shared clonotypes between healthy human individuals. This table comes from immunoSEQ multiplex PCR, and its TCRdb copy is limited to in-frame clones, with some not included. Counted here are some 2,000,000 clones, 85% to 95% occurring once; the ten biggest clones make up 0.1% to 0.15%. Sequencing used naive CD4+ T cells sorted from blood. The receptors shown here come from a man between 18 and 29 years old in good health. Each CDR3 is given with its conserved first and last residue. D genes are given only for firm matches. Clone size is shown for a subset of rows, as once, few, many or a class of expanded clone.

j_gene	abundance	v_gene	d_gene	CDR3aa	CDR3nt
TRBJ2-7	once	TRBV7-2	NA	CASSYYQSYEQYF	TGTGCCAGCAGCTACTACCAATCCTACGAGCAGTACTTC
TRBJ1-5	NA	TRBV6-6	NA	CASSSPRGDSNQPQHF	TGTGCCAGCAGTTCCCCAAGAGGGGATAGCAATCAGCCCCAGCATTTT
TRBJ1-2	NA	TRBV29-1	NA	CSVEVENGYTF	TGCAGCGTTGAGGTTGAGAATGGCTACACCTTC
TRBJ1-1	NA	TRBV18	NA	CASSATAAHTEAFF	TGTGCCAGCTCGGCGACAGCTGCCCACACTGAAGCTTTCTTT
TRBJ1-1	NA	TRBV6-5	NA	CASSEAASRAFF	TGTGCCAGCAGTGAAGCGGCCAGCCGAGCTTTCTTT
TRBJ2-7	NA	TRBV29-1	NA	CSVDAGLHSEQYF	TGCAGCGTTGACGCAGGACTGCACTCCGAGCAGTACTTC
TRBJ2-2	once	TRBV7-9	NA	CASRPRDTGELFF	TGTGCCAGCAGACCCCGTGACACCGGGGAGCTGTTTTTT
TRBJ1-4	NA	TRBV4-2	NA	CASSQARKAEEKLFF	TGTGCCAGCAGCCAAGCCCGGAAAGCGGAAGAAAAACTGTTTTTT
TRBJ1-2	NA	TRBV5-4	NA	CASSLQGMGGYTF	TGTGCCAGCAGCTTACAGGGAATGGGAGGCTACACCTTC
TRBJ1-2	NA	TRBV5-1	NA	CASGLGTAGNYGYTF	TGCGCCAGCGGTCTCGGGACGGCGGGAAACTATGGCTACACCTTC
TRBJ2-2	NA	TRBV6-5	NA	CASSYPGGGELFF	TGTGCCAGCAGTTACCCCGGGGGCGGGGAGCTGTTTTTT
TRBJ2-5	NA	TRBV30	NA	CAWTTGARETQYF	TGTGCCTGGACCACGGGAGCCAGAGAGACCCAGTACTTC
TRBJ1-6	NA	TRBV5-1	NA	CASSLEMGSPLHF	TGCGCCAGCAGCCTAGAGATGGGCTCACCCCTCCACTTT
TRBJ2-3	NA	TRBV18	TRBD2	CASSPLGLAGSLGTDTQYF	TGTGCCAGCTCACCACTGGGACTAGCGGGATCGTTGGGCACAGATACGCAGTATTTT